This T cell receptor (beta chain) was observed in a study of T-cell reconstitution after alpha-beta-depleted transplantation in children. A library of TCRbeta sequences, prepared with unique molecular identifiers, was generated. TCRdb used MiXCR to reprocess the PCR reads, holding one entry per CDR3 protein. The sample includes under 85,000 distinct CDR3 sequences, 15% to 20% of them seen just once. The ends were cut back, 1 base at V and 1 base at J, with 4 bases in the middle. The CDR3 contains 13 residues. Per germline, CDR1 MNHEY and CDR2 SVGAGI. Whole-study findings and limits: Some patients' high day-60 TCRbeta diversity was traced to surviving recipient T cells and thymic progenitors. Several hundred graft clones that had expanded were reportedly the source of alpha-beta T cells about two months after transplant. Hyperexpanded clones declined; after one year, newly produced T cells mostly supplied diversity.

Notes on this clonotype: Antigen specificity is unknown.

The chain is built from TRBV6-5 and TRBJ1-1; D is ambiguous. The sample here was PBMCs, mostly from graft donor cells, taken 360 days after TCRalphabeta/CD19-depleted stem cell transplant. This TCR derives from a male patient aged 2-15 years who had a stem cell transplant for acute lymphoblastic leukemia, so the T cells may come from the graft donor. In DNA, the CDR3 is TGTGCCAGCAGTTACTTCCCGAACACTGAAGCTTTCTTT. Translating gives CASSYFPNTEAFF.